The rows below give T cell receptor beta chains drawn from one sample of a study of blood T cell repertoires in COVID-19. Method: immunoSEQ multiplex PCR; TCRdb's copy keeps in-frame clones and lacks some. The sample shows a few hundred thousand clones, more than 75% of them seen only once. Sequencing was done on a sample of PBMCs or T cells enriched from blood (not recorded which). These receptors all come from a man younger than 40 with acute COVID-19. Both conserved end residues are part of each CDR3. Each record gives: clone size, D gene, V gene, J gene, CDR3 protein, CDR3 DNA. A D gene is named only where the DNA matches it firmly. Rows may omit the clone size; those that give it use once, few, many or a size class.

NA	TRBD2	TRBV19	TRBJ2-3	CASSTASGGFTDTQYF	TGTGCCAGTAGCACCGCCAGCGGGGGGTTCACAGATACGCAGTATTTT
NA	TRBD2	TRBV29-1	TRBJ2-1	CSVERGMDEQFF	TGCAGCGTTGAGCGGGGGATGGATGAGCAGTTCTTC
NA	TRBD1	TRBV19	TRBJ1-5	CASSIRFSLGQGGNQPQHF	TGTGCCAGTAGTATTAGATTTAGTCTGGGACAGGGGGGCAATCAGCCCCAGCATTTT
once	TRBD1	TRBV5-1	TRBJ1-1	CASSLGQGQNTEAFF	TGCGCCAGCAGCTTGGGACAGGGACAGAACACTGAAGCTTTCTTT
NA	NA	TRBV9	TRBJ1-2	CASSVELNPTDIYGYTF	TGTGCCAGCAGCGTAGAACTTAACCCCACTGACATCTATGGCTACACCTTC
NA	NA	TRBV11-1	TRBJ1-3	CASSLRTAGNTIYF	TGTGCCAGCAGCTTACGGACAGCTGGAAACACCATATATTTT
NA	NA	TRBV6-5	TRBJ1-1	CASSYRSRRMNTEAFF	TGTGCCAGCAGTTACCGGTCACGGAGGATGAACACTGAAGCTTTCTTT
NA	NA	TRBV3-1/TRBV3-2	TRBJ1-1	CASSQGSRQALEAFF	TGTGCCAGCAGCCAGGGTTCCCGACAGGCACTTGAAGCTTTCTTT
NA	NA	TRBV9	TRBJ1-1	CASSVVGGPAFF	TGTGCCAGCAGCGTAGTGGGGGGACCAGCTTTCTTT
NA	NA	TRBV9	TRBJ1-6	CASSTLGGVDSPLHF	TGTGCCAGCAGCACCCTAGGAGGGGTCGATTCACCCCTCCACTTT
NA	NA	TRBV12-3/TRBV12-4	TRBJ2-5	CASSPGLETQYF	TGTGCCAGCAGCCCGGGATTGGAGACCCAGTACTTC
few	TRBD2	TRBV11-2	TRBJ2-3	CASSFTSGLSTDTQYF	TGTGCCAGCAGCTTTACTAGCGGGTTGAGCACAGATACGCAGTATTTT
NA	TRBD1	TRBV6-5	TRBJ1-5	CASSYSKQGVGQPQHF	TGTGCCAGCAGTTACTCGAAGCAGGGGGTAGGACAGCCCCAGCATTTT
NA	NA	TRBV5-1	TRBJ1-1	CASSAAGGDTEAFF	TGCGCCAGCAGCGCCGCCGGGGGGGACACTGAAGCTTTCTTT
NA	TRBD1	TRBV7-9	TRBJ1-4	CASSLLHTQGVNEKLFF	TGTGCCAGCAGCTTACTCCATACACAGGGGGTGAATGAAAAACTGTTTTTT
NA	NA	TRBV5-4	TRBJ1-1	CASVLRGGGNTEAFF	TGTGCCAGCGTCCTAAGAGGGGGGGGGAACACTGAAGCTTTCTTT
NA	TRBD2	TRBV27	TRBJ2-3	CASSQTSGGALDTQYF	TGTGCCAGCAGTCAGACTAGCGGGGGGGCGTTAGATACGCAGTATTTT
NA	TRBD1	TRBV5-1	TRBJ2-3	CASSLGDRNTDTQYF	TGCGCCAGCAGCTTGGGGGACAGGAACACAGATACGCAGTATTTT
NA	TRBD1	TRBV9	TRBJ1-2	CASSVVTGTPFDGYTF	TGTGCCAGCAGCGTAGTGACAGGGACCCCGTTTGATGGCTACACCTTC
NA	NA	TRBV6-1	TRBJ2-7	CASSEMRGSSSYEQYF	TGTGCCAGCAGTGAAATGCGAGGATCAAGCTCCTACGAGCAGTACTTC
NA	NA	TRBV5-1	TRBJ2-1	CASSLEQGGDEQFF	TGCGCCAGCAGCTTGGAACAGGGAGGGGATGAGCAGTTCTTC
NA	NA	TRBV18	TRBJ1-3	CASSPSRGIANTIYF	TGTGCCAGCTCACCTAGCCGAGGGATTGCAAACACCATATATTTT
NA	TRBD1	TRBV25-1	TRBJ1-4	CASSEYRTGSFREKLFF	TGTGCCAGCAGTGAATACAGGACAGGGTCTTTCCGTGAAAAACTGTTTTTT
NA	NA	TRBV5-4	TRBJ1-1	CASSSLPGDTEAFF	TGTGCCAGCAGCAGTTTACCCGGGGACACTGAAGCTTTCTTT
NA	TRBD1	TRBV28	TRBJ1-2	CASSLPGQFYGYTF	TGTGCCAGCAGTTTACCGGGACAGTTCTATGGCTACACCTTC
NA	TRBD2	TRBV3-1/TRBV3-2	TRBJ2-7	CASSQAGGGNEQYF	TGTGCCAGCAGCCAAGCCGGGGGGGGAAACGAGCAGTACTTC
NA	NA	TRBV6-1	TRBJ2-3	CASSEMVRRIDTQYF	TGTGCCAGCAGTGAAATGGTTAGGAGAATCGATACGCAGTATTTT
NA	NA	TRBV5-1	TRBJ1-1	CASSLHGQSNTEAFF	TGCGCCAGCAGCTTGCACGGACAGTCGAACACTGAAGCTTTCTTT
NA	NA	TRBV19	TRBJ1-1	CASGTARGMGAFF	TGTGCCAGCGGTACGGCAAGGGGGATGGGGGCTTTCTTT
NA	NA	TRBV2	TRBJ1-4	CASRAGLNEKLFF	TGTGCCAGCAGGGCGGGGCTTAATGAAAAACTGTTTTTT
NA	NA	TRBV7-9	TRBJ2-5	CASSADGGSQETQYF	TGTGCCAGCAGCGCTGACGGCGGTAGCCAAGAGACCCAGTACTTC
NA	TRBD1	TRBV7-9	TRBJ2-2	CASTKGTGEIGELFF	TGTGCCAGCACAAAAGGGACAGGGGAGATCGGGGAGCTGTTTTTT
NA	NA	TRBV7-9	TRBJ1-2	CASSFRQSYGYTF	TGTGCCAGCAGCTTTAGACAGTCCTATGGCTACACCTTC
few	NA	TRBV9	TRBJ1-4	CASSPRRGGVEKLFF	TGTGCCAGCAGCCCCAGGAGAGGGGGAGTTGAAAAACTGTTTTTT
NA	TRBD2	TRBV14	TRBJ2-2	CASSPGLAGVNLNTGELFF	TGTGCCAGCAGCCCGGGACTAGCGGGGGTGAACCTGAACACCGGGGAGCTGTTTTTT
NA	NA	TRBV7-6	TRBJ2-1	CASSLDRGGNEQFF	TGTGCCAGCAGCTTAGACAGGGGGGGCAATGAGCAGTTCTTC
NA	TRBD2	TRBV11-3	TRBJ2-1	CASSLEGMGRGENNEQFF	TGTGCCAGCAGCTTAGAAGGCATGGGGCGGGGGGAAAACAATGAGCAGTTCTTC
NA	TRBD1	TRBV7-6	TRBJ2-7	CASSPPRTGDFYEQYF	TGTGCCAGCAGCCCTCCCCGGACAGGGGATTTCTACGAGCAGTACTTC
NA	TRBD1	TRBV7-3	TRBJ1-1	CASRGQGTEAFF	TGTGCCAGCAGGGGACAGGGGACCGAAGCTTTCTTT
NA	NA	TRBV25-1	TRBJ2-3	CASSESGRSTDTQYF	TGTGCCAGCAGTGAATCAGGGAGGAGCACAGATACGCAGTATTTT
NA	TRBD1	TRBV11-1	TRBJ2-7	CASSLSTGATYEQYF	TGTGCCAGCAGCTTAAGCACAGGGGCCACCTACGAGCAGTACTTC
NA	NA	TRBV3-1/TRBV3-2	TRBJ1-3	CASSQGGGVRGNTIYF	TGTGCCAGCAGCCAAGGGGGCGGGGTCAGAGGAAACACCATATATTTT
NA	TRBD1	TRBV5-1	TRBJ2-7	CASSWTGVNEQYF	TGCGCCAGCAGCTGGACAGGGGTTAACGAGCAGTACTTC
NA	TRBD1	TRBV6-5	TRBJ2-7	CASSYRDSDYEQYF	TGTGCCAGCAGTTACCGGGACAGTGACTACGAGCAGTACTTC
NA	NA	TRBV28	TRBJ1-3	CASSSSPTVSGNTIYF	TGTGCCAGCAGTTCGTCCCCGACAGTCTCTGGAAACACCATATATTTT
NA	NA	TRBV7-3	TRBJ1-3	CASSLREGPISGNTIYF	TGTGCCAGCAGCTTACGGGAAGGACCTATCTCTGGAAACACCATATATTTT
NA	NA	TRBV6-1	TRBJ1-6	CASSELSFASPLHF	TGTGCCAGCAGTGAACTGAGTTTCGCCTCACCCCTCCACTTT
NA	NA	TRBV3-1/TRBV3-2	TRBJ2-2	CASSQDQGGELFF	TGTGCCAGCAGCCAAGATCAGGGGGGGGAGCTGTTTTTT